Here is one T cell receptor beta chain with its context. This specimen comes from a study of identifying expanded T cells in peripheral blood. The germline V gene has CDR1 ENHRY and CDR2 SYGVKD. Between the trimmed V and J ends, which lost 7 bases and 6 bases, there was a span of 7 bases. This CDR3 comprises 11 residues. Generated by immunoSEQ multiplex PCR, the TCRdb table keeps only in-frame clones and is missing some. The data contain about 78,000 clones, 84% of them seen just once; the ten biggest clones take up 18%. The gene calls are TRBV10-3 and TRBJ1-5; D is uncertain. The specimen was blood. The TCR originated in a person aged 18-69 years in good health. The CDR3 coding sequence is TGTGCCATCAAGGTTGGTCAGCCCCAGCATTTT. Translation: CAIKVGQPQHF.